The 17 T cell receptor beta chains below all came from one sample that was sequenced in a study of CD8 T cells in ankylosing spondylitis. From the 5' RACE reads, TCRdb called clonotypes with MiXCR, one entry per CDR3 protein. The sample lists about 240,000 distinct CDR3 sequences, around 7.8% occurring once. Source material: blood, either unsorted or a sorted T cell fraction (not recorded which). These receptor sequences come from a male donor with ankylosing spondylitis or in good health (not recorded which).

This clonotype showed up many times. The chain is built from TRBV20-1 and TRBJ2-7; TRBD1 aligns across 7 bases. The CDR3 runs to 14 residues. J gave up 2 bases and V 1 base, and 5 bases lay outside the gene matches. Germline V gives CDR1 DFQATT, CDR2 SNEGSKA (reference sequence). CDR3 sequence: CSARAQTGTYEQYF. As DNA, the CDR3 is TGCAGTGCTAGAGCCCAGACAGGGACCTACGAGCAGTACTTC.

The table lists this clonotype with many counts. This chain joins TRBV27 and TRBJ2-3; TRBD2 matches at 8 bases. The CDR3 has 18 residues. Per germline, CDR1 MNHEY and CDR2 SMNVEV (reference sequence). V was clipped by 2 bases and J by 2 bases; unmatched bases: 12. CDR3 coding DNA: TGTGCCAGCAGTTTAAGGGCGGGGGGCCTACTTCCCACAGATACGCAGTATTTT. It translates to CASSLRAGGLLPTDTQYF.

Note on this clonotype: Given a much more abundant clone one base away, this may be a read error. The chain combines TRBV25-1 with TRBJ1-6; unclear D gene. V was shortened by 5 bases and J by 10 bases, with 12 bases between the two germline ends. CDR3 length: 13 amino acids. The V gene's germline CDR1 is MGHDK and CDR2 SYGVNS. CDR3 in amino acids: CASSFQAQSPLHF. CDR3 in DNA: TGTGCCAGCAGTTTCCAGGCCCAATCACCCCTCCACTTT.

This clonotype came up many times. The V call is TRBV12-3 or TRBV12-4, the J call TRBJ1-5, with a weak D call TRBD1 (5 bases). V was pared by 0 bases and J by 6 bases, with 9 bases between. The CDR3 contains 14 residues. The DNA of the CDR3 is TGTGCCAGCAGTTTAGCCCAGGGAAGTCAGCCCCAGCATTTT. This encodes CASSLAQGSQPQHF.

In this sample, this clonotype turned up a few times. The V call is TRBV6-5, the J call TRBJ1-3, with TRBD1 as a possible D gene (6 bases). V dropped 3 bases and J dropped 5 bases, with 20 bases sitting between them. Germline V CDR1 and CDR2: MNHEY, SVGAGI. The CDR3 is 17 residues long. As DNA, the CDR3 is TGTGCCAGCAGTTATAAGGCGTACAGGGCCACAAGAAACACCATATATTTT. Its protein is CASSYKAYRATRNTIYF.

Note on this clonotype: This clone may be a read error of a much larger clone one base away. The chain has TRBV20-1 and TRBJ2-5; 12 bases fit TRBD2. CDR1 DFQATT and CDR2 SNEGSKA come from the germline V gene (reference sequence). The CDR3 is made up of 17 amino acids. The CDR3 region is CCALTSGGSYGQETQYF. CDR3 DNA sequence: TGCTGTGCTCTTACTAGCGGGGGGTCGTATGGTCAAGAGACCCAGTACTTC.

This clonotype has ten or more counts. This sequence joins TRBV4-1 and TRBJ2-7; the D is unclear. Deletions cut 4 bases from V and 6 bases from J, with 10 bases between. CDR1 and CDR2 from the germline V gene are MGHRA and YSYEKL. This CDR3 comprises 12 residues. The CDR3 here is CASSLKGVEQYF. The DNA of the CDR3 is TGCGCCAGCAGCCTTAAAGGTGTCGAGCAGTACTTC.

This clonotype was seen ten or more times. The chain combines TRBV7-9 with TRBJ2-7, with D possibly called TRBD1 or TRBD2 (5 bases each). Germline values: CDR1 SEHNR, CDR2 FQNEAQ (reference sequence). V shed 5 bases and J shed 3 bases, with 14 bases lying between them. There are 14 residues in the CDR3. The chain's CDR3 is CASSTTGAYYEQYF. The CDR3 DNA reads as TGTGCCAGCAGCACCACCGGGGCTTACTACGAGCAGTACTTC.

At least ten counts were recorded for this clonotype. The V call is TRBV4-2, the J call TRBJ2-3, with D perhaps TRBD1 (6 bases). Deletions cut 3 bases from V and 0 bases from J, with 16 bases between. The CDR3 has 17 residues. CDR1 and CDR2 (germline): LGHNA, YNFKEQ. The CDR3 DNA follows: TGTGCCAGCAGCCAGACCACCCGGACAGAAAGCACAGATACGCAGTATTTT. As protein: CASSQTTRTESTDTQYF.

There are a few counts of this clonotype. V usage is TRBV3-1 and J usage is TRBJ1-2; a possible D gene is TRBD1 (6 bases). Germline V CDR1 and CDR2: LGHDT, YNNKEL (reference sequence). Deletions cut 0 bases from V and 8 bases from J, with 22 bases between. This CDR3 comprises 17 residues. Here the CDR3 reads CASSQDVRGAGALGYTF. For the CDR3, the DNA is TGTGCCAGCAGCCAAGATGTGCGGGGGGCCGGGGCTCTGGGCTACACCTTC.

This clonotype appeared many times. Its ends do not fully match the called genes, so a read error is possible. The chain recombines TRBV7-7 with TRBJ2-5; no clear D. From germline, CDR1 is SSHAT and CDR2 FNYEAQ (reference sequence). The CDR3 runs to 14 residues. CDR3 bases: TGTGCTAGCAGCCCTAACGGTCCGATGGAGACCCAGTACTTC. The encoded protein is CASSPNGPMETQYF.

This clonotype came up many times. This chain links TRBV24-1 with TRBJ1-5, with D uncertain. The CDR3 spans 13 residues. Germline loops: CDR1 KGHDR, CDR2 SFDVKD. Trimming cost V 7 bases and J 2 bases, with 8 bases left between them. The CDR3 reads CATREDGNQPQHF. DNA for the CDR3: TGTGCCACCAGGGAGGACGGCAATCAGCCCCAGCATTTT.

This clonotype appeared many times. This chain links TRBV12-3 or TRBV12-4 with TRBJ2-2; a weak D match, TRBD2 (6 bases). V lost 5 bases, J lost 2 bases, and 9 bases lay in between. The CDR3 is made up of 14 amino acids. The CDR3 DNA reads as TGTGCCAGCAGTCTGACTAGAAACACCGGGGAGCTGTTTTTT. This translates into CASSLTRNTGELFF.

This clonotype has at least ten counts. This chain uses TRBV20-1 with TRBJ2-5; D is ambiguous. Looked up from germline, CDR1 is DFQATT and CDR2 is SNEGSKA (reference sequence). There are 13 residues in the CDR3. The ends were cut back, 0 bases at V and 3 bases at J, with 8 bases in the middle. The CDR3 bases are TGCAGTGCTAGAGATTTGGCGGAAGAGACCCAGTACTTC. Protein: CSARDLAEETQYF.

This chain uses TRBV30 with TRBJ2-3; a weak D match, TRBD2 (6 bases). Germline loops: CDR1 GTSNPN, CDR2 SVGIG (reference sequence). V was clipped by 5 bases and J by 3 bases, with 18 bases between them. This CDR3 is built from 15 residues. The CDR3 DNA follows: TGTGCCTGGCTCCTCCGCGGGAACCCAACAGATACGCAGTATTTT. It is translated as CAWLLRGNPTDTQYF.

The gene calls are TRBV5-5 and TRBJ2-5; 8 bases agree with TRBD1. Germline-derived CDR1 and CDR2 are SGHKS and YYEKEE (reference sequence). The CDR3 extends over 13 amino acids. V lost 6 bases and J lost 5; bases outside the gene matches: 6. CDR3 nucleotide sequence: TGTGCCAGCATGACAGGGGTTGGGGAGACCCAGTACTTC. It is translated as CASMTGVGETQYF. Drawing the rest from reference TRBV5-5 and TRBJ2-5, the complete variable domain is DAGVTQSPTHLIKTRGQQVTLRCSPISGHKSVSWYQQVLGQGPQFIFQYYEKEERGRGNFPDRFSARQFPNYSSELNVNALLLGDSALYLCASMTGVGETQYFGPGTRLLVL.

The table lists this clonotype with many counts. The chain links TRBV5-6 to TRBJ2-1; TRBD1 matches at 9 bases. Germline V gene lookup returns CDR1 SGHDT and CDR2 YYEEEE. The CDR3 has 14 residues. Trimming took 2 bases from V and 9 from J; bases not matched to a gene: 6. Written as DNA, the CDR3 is TGTGCCAGCAGCTTTTGGGACAGGGAACCTGAGCAGTTCTTC. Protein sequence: CASSFWDREPEQFF.